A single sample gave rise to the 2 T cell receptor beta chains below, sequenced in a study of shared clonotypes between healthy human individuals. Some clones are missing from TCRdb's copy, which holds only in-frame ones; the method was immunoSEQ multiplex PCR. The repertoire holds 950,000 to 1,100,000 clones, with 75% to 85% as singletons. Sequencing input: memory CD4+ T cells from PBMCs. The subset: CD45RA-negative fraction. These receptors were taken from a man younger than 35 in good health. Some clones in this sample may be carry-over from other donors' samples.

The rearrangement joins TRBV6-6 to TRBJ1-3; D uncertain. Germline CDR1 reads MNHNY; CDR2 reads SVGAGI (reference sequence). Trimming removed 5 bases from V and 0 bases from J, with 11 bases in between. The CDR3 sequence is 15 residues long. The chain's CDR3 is CASSRSPSSGNTIYF. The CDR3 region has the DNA TGTGCCAGCAGTAGATCCCCGAGCTCTGGAAACACCATATATTTT.

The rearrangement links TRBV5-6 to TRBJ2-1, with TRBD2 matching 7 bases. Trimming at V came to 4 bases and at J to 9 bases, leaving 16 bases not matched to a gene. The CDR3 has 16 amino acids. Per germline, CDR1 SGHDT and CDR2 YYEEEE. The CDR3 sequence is CASSLRELARGGEQFF. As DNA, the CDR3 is TGTGCCAGCAGCCTGCGGGAGCTCGCACGTGGAGGTGAGCAGTTCTTC.